In this sample, the clone carrying this T cell receptor beta chain is medium-sized. Its specificity is unknown. The authors amplified TCR beta CDR3 from genomic DNA using two-round multiplex PCR. First-round PCR, the initial amplification, used primers specific to each TRBV and TRBJ gene. TCRdb called the multiplex PCR reads again in MiXCR, with one record for every CDR3 protein. The sample carries about 30,000 distinct CDR3 sequences, 48% recorded once. This CDR3 contains 19 residues. Germline-derived CDR1 and CDR2 are SGDLS and YYNGEE. Unmatched junction bases numbered 7, after V lost 0 bases and J lost 1 base. The sample comes from a study of prognosis after radiotherapy for stage I lung cancer. Study observations and caveats: Gene usage, both TRBV and TRBJ, reportedly differed between patients with metastases and patients without them. Patients who developed distant metastases had lower Shannon entropy after stereotactic body radiation therapy.

The source is a donor older than 45 with non-small cell lung cancer. Here the sequenced sample was PBMCs, taken before or after stereotactic body radiation therapy (not recorded which). V gene TRBV9 combines with J gene TRBJ2-2; 12 bases match TRBD2. CDR3 amino acids: CASSVGHGTSGLNTGELFF. CDR3 nucleotide sequence: TGTGCCAGCAGCGTAGGGCACGGGACTAGCGGGTTGAACACCGGGGAGCTGTTTTTT.